This T cell receptor (beta chain) came from a study of T cells after posttransplantation cyclophosphamide. Study-wide results and limits: After PTCy, TRB diversity resembled that of CNI/methotrexate controls.

The germline V gene has CDR1 SQVTM and CDR2 ANQGSEA. The CDR3 spans 13 residues. The V segment lost 6 bases and the J segment 1 base; nucleotides outside the gene matches: 2. TCRdb's table, derived via immunoSEQ multiplex PCR, lists solely in-frame clones and lacks some. Singletons are absent from the sample, which has some 35,000 clones. This clone has a count of ten or more. Its antigen remains unidentified. This clonotype was obtained from a man in his thirties or forties in good health and a related stem cell transplant donor. The chain uses TRBV29-1 and TRBJ1-1; 10 bases line up with TRBD1. Sequenced material: PBMCs. The CDR3 loop reads CSVGDRGNTEAFF. CDR3 nucleotide sequence: TGCAGCGTGGGGGACAGGGGGAACACTGAAGCTTTCTTT.